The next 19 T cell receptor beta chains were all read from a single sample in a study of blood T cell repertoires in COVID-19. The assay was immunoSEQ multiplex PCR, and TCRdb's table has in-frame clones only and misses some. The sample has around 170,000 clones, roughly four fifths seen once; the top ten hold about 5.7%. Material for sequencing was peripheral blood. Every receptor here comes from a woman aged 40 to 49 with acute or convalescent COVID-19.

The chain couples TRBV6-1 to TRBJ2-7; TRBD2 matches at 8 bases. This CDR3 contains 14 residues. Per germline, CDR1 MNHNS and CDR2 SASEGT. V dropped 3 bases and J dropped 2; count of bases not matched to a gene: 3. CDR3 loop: CASSDQRGTYEQYF. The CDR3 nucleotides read TGTGCCAGCAGTGATCAGCGGGGGACCTACGAGCAGTACTTC.

This CDR3 reads CASTPRLMNSPLHF. As DNA, the CDR3 is TGTGCCAGCACTCCCCGACTGATGAATTCACCCCTCCACTTT. The rearrangement joins TRBV6-5 to TRBJ1-6; D unclear. Trimming removed 7 bases from V and 7 bases from J, with 14 bases in between. Germline lookup yields CDR1 MNHEY and CDR2 SVGAGI. The CDR3 totals 14 residues.

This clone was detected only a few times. The CDR3, as DNA: TGTGCCACCAGCAGAGATCTAACAGAATCATTCTATGGCTACACCTTC. It yields the protein CATSRDLTESFYGYTF. The rearrangement uses TRBV15 and TRBJ1-2; D gene unclear. V shed 0 bases and J shed 4 bases, with 15 bases lying between them. Germline V lookup: CDR1 LNHNV, CDR2 YYDKDF (reference sequence). The CDR3 runs 16 residues.

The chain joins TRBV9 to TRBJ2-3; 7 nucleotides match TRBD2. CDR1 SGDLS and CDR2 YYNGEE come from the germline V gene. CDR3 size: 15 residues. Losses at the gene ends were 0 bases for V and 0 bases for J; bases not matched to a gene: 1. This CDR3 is CASSVGGGSTDTQYF. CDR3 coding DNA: TGTGCCAGCAGCGTAGGCGGGGGAAGCACAGATACGCAGTATTTT.

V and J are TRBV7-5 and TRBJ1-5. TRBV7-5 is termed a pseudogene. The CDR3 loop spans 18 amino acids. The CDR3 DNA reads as TGTGTCAGAAGCTTAGCCCCTACCGAATGGCGGGGCGTGGAGCCCCAGCATTTT. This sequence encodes CVRSLAPTEWRGVEPQHF.

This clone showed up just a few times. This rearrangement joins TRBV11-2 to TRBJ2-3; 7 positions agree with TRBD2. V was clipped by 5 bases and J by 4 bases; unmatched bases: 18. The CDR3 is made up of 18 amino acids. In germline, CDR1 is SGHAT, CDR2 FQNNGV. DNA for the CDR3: TGTGCCAGCAGCCATCCCTCGAATAAGCGGGATATATCAGATACGCAGTATTTT. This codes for CASSHPSNKRDISDTQYF.

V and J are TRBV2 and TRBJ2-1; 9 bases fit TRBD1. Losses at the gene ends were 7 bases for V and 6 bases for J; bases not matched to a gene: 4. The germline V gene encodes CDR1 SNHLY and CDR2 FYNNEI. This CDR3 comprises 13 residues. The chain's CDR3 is CASIRDRANEQFF. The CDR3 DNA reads TGTGCCAGCATAAGGGACAGGGCCAATGAGCAGTTCTTC.

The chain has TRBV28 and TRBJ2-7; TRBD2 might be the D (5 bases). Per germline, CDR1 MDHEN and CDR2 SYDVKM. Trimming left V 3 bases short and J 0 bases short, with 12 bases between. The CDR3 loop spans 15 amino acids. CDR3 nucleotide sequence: TGTGCCAGCAGTTTTGGTCTAGCTGTCTCCTACGAGCAGTACTTC. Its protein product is CASSFGLAVSYEQYF.

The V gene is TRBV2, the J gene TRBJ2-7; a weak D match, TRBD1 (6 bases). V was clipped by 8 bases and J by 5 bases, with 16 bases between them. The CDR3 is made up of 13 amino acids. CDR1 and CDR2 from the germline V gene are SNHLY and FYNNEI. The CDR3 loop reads CASYISGVNEQYF. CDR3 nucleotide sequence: TGTGCCAGCTATATATCAGGGGTTAACGAGCAGTACTTC.

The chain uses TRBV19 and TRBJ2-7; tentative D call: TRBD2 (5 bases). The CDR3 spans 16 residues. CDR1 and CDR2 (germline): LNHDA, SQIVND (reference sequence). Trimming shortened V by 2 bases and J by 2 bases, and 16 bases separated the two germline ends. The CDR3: CASSIMWTPQPYEQYF. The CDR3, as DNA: TGTGCCAGTAGTATAATGTGGACTCCCCAACCCTACGAGCAGTACTTC.

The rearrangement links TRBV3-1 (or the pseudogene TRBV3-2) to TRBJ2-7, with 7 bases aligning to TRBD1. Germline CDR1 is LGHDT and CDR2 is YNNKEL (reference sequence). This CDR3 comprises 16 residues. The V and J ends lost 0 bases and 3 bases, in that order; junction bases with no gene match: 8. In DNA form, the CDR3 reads TGTGCCAGCAGCCAAGATATGAAGGGGGCAGACTACGAGCAGTACTTC. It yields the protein CASSQDMKGADYEQYF.

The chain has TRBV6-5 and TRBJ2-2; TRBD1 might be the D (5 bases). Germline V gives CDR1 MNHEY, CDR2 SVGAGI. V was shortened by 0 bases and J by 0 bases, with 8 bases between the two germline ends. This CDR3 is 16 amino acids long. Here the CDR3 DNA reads TGTGCCAGCAGTTACTCGGGGCAGACGAACACCGGGGAGCTGTTTTTT. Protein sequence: CASSYSGQTNTGELFF.

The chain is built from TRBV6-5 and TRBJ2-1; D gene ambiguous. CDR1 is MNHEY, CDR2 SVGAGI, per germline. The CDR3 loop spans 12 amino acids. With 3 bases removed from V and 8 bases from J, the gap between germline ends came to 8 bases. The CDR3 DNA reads TGTGCCAGCAGTTATCTTATTGATGAGCAGTTCTTC. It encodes CASSYLIDEQFF.

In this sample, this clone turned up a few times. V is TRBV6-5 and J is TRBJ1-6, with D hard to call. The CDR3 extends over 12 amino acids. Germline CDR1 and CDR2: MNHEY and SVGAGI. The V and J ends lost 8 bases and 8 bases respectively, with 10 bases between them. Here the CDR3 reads CASRGYHSPLHF. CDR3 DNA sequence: TGTGCCAGCCGAGGGTATCATTCACCCCTCCACTTT.

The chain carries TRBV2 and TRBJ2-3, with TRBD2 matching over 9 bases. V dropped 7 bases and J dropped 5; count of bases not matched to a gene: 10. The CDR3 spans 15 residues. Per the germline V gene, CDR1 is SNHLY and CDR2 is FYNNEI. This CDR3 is CASMGLSGGRDTQYF. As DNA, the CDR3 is TGTGCCAGCATGGGGCTTAGCGGGGGTAGAGATACGCAGTATTTT.

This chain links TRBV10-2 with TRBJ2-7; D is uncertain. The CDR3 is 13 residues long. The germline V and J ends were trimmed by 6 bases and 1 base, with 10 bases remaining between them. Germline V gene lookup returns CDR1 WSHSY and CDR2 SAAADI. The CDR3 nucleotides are TGCGCCAGCAGGGGCCTTGGGTCCTACGAGCAGTACTTC. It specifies CASRGLGSYEQYF.

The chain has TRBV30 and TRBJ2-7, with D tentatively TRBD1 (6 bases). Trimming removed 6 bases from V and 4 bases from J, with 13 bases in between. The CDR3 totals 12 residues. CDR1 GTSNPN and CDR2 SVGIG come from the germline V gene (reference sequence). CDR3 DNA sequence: TGTGCCTGTTGGGGACAACCGTACGAGCAGTACTTC. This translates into CACWGQPYEQYF.

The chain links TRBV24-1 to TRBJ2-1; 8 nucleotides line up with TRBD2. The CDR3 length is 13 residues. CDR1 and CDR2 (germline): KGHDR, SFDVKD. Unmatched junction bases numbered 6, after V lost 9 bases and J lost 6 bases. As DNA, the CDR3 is TGTGCCACCGGGGTAGCGGGGACCAATGAGCAGTTCTTC. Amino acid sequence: CATGVAGTNEQFF.

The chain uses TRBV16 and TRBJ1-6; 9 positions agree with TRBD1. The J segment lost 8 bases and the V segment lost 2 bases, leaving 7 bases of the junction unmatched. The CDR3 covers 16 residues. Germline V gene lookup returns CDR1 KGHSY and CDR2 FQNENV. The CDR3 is CASSQPTGGMDSPLHF. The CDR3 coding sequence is TGTGCCAGCAGCCAACCAACAGGGGGCATGGATTCACCCCTCCACTTT.